The 28 T cell receptor beta chains given below trace back to one sample, sequenced in a study of blood T cell repertoires in COVID-19. The protocol was immunoSEQ multiplex PCR, while the TCRdb copy is restricted to in-frame clones and leaves out a portion. The sample has fewer than 250,000 clones; about four fifths are singletons. The specimen sequenced was PBMCs or T cells enriched from blood (not recorded which). These receptors were taken from a woman in her twenties or thirties who had recovered from COVID-19.

This clone was detected a few times. The gene calls are TRBV24-1 and TRBJ1-1, with TRBD1 matching over 7 bases. Germline lookup yields CDR1 KGHDR and CDR2 SFDVKD. CDR3 length equals 15 residues. The V gene end was trimmed by 4 bases and the J gene end by 5 bases; junction bases not matched to a gene: 9. The chain's CDR3 is CATSESTGSGTEAFF. CDR3 DNA: TGTGCCACCAGTGAGTCGACAGGGTCGGGGACTGAAGCTTTCTTT.

V is TRBV5-1 and J is TRBJ1-5, with TRBD1 as a possible D gene (5 bases). The CDR3 has 15 residues. V was pared by 0 bases and J by 6 bases, with 13 bases between. In germline, CDR1 is SGHRS, CDR2 YFSETQ. Written as DNA, the CDR3 is TGCGCCAGCAGCTTGGATGACAGCGGGTCTCAGCCCCAGCATTTT. Translating it yields CASSLDDSGSQPQHF.

CDR3 residues: CASSLWDRGHAFF. The CDR3 coding sequence is TGTGCCAGCAGTTTATGGGACAGGGGGCATGCTTTCTTT. The chain has TRBV27 and TRBJ1-1; 12 bases map to TRBD1. After removal of 1 base from V and 11 bases from J, the junction contained 2 bases not matched to a gene. CDR3 length equals 13 residues. The germline gives CDR1 MNHEY, CDR2 SMNVEV (reference sequence).

This rearrangement joins TRBV28 to TRBJ2-4; perhaps TRBD1 as D (5 bases). V shed 3 bases and J shed 0 bases, with 12 bases lying between them. The germline CDR1 and CDR2 sequences are MDHEN and SYDVKM. This CDR3 is built from 16 residues. The CDR3, as DNA: TGTGCCAGCAGTTTTCAGGGCTCTCTAGCCAAAAACATTCAGTACTTC. Protein product: CASSFQGSLAKNIQYF.

The chain employs TRBV6-5 and TRBJ2-7, with 7 positions matching TRBD2. Germline values: CDR1 MNHEY, CDR2 SVGAGI. With V trimmed by 5 bases and J by 0 bases, 7 bases remained unmatched. This CDR3 has 15 residues. CDR3 in DNA: TGTGCCAGCAGTCTTGGACTAGGGAACTCCTACGAGCAGTACTTC. Translating gives CASSLGLGNSYEQYF.

This chain links TRBV4-1 with TRBJ2-7; 8 bases align to TRBD2. This CDR3 has 17 residues. V was pared by 4 bases and J by 5 bases, with 16 bases of the junction left unmatched. Germline-derived CDR1 and CDR2 are MGHRA and YSYEKL. This chain's CDR3 is CASSPLLRAGDTNEQYF. CDR3 in DNA: TGCGCCAGCAGCCCTCTACTACGAGCGGGAGATACCAACGAGCAGTACTTC.

The chain recombines TRBV6-5 with TRBJ1-1, with unresolved D. Germline CDR1 and CDR2: MNHEY and SVGAGI. V lost 6 bases and J lost 1, with 9 bases in between. There are 13 residues in the CDR3. The CDR3 protein is CASRTGRNTEAFF. In nucleotides, the CDR3 is TGTGCCAGCAGAACCGGGAGGAACACTGAAGCTTTCTTT.

V is TRBV30 and J is TRBJ1-2, with 11 nucleotides matching TRBD1. The CDR3 has 16 residues. CDR1 is GTSNPN, CDR2 SVGIG, per germline (reference sequence). Trimming at V came to 2 bases and at J to 7 bases, leaving 12 bases not matched to a gene. The CDR3 sequence is CAWSRDRGWVRGGYTF. In DNA form, the CDR3 reads TGTGCCTGGAGTCGGGACAGGGGGTGGGTTAGAGGTGGCTACACCTTC.

This clone was seen only a few times. The identical CDR3 is also encoded by other nucleotide sequences in the sample. The V and J genes are TRBV28 and TRBJ1-5; 7 positions match TRBD1. Germline CDR1 MDHEN, CDR2 SYDVKM. This CDR3 contains 13 residues. V dropped 5 bases and J dropped 2; count of bases not matched to a gene: 0. The CDR3: CASSDRGNQPQHF. CDR3 bases: TGTGCCAGCAGTGACAGGGGCAATCAGCCCCAGCATTTT.

The chain joins TRBV3-1 (or the pseudogene TRBV3-2) to TRBJ1-3, with TRBD1 identical over 8 bases. The CDR3 length is 15 residues. Germline V gene data show CDR1 as LGHDT and CDR2 as YNNKEL (reference sequence). The V segment lost 6 bases and the J segment 0 bases; nucleotides outside the gene matches: 4. CDR3 nucleotides: TGTGCCAGCAGTCGGACAGGGAGCTCTGGAAACACCATATATTTT. Its protein is CASSRTGSSGNTIYF.

V is TRBV6-5 and J is TRBJ2-5; 9 bases match TRBD2. The CDR3 covers 16 residues. V shed 3 bases, J shed 7 bases, and the junction held 12 bases outside the gene matches. Germline CDR1 reads MNHEY; CDR2 reads SVGAGI. The CDR3 coding sequence is TGTGCCAGCAGTTATTGGGGGATAGCGGGAGATGGGACCCAGTACTTC. It is translated as CASSYWGIAGDGTQYF.

This rearrangement joins TRBV10-3 to TRBJ2-3, with TRBD1 matching over 12 bases. The CDR3 consists of 16 residues. V shed 2 bases, J shed 4 bases, and the junction held 4 bases outside the gene matches. The germline V gene encodes CDR1 ENHRY and CDR2 SYGVKD. The CDR3 sequence: CAISEGTGGRSDTQYF. In DNA, the CDR3 is TGTGCCATCAGTGAGGGGACAGGGGGCCGATCAGATACGCAGTATTTT.

This sequence joins TRBV7-9 and TRBJ2-1; 10 positions match TRBD1. CDR3 length: 13 residues. Germline CDR1 reads SEHNR; CDR2 reads FQNEAQ (reference sequence). After removal of 5 bases from V and 12 bases from J, the junction contained 7 bases not matched to a gene. Here the CDR3 reads CASSPETGGGQFF. The CDR3 DNA is TGTGCCAGCAGCCCCGAGACAGGGGGCGGGCAGTTCTTC. Full variable domain (missing parts from reference TRBV7-9 and TRBJ2-1): DTGVSQNPRHKITKRGQNVTFRCDPISEHNRLYWYRQTLGQGPEFLTYFQNEAQLEKSRLLSDRFSAERPKGSFSTLEIQRTEQGDSAMYLCASSPETGGGQFFGPGTRLTVL.

J is TRBJ1-4 and V is TRBV7-6; 7 nucleotides align to TRBD1. V trimming: 3 bases; J trimming: 8 bases; junction bases outside the gene matches: 6. Germline CDR1 and CDR2: SGHVS and FNYEAQ. The CDR3 runs 14 residues. The CDR3 sequence: CASSFGTVGEKLFF. In DNA, the CDR3 is TGTGCCAGCAGCTTTGGGACAGTTGGCGAAAAACTGTTTTTT.

The chain uses TRBV9 and TRBJ2-2; D gene unclear. The CDR3 covers 16 residues. Germline assignment: CDR1 SGDLS and CDR2 YYNGEE. With 0 bases removed from V and 5 bases from J, the gap between germline ends came to 14 bases. The CDR3 bases are TGTGCCAGCAGCGTAGCTCACAGAATAGTGACCGGGGAGCTGTTTTTT. This encodes CASSVAHRIVTGELFF.

This chain joins TRBV7-9 and TRBJ2-5, with D possibly being TRBD1 (6 bases). The germline V gene encodes CDR1 SEHNR and CDR2 FQNEAQ (reference sequence). V lost 6 bases and J 4 bases, leaving 24 bases between the germline ends. The CDR3 has 17 amino acids. CDR3 loop: CASRPEAGDLRGETQYF. The CDR3 nucleotides are TGTGCCAGCAGACCAGAGGCAGGGGACCTAAGGGGAGAGACCCAGTACTTC.

The chain has TRBV3-1 (or the pseudogene TRBV3-2) and TRBJ1-1, with D uncertain. Per germline, CDR1 LGHDT and CDR2 YNNKEL (reference sequence). The V and J ends lost 1 base and 6 bases respectively, with 12 bases between them. CDR3 length: 14 amino acids. The CDR3 sequence is CASSQGGNGAEAFF. In DNA, the CDR3 is TGTGCCAGCAGCCAAGGTGGGAACGGGGCTGAAGCTTTCTTT.

This clone appeared a single time. The J gene is TRBJ2-3, the V gene TRBV2; 12 bases line up with TRBD2. Germline values: CDR1 SNHLY, CDR2 FYNNEI. The junction had 13 bases not matched to a gene; V was cut back by 8 bases and J by 4 bases. CDR3 length: 17 residues. The CDR3, as DNA: TGTGCCAGCCCTAAGACTAGCGGGGGATCGGCGCCAGATACGCAGTATTTT. This sequence encodes CASPKTSGGSAPDTQYF.

The count of this clone is one. The genes are TRBV12-3 or TRBV12-4 and TRBJ2-3; D is uncertain. Trimming removed 11 bases from V and 1 base from J, with 13 bases in between. This CDR3 is built from 13 residues. The CDR3 protein is CAATKTGTDTQYF. The CDR3 DNA reads TGTGCCGCAACCAAAACTGGCACAGATACGCAGTATTTT.

This chain uses TRBV11-3 with TRBJ1-4, with a tentative D call TRBD1 (5 bases). Germline V gene lookup returns CDR1 SGHNT and CDR2 YENEEA. The germline V and J ends were trimmed by 8 bases and 0 bases, with 16 bases remaining between them. The CDR3 is made up of 16 amino acids. The CDR3 nucleotides are TGTGCCAGCCCCAGGGCCGGACATGCAACTAATGAAAAACTGTTTTTT. Encoded protein: CASPRAGHATNEKLFF. Complete variable domain (other parts from reference TRBV11-3 and TRBJ1-4): EAGVVQSPRYKIIEKKQPVAFWCNPISGHNTLYWYLQNLGQGPELLIRYENEEAVDDSQLPKDRFSAERLKGVDSTLKIQPAELGDSAVYLCASPRAGHATNEKLFFGSGTQLSVL.

The gene calls are TRBV9 and TRBJ1-2, with D hard to call. Germline V lookup: CDR1 SGDLS, CDR2 YYNGEE. The CDR3 consists of 16 residues. V was trimmed by 4 bases and J by 3 bases, leaving 19 bases between them. In DNA form, the CDR3 reads TGTGCCAGCAGCCACCACTCGGAGGGATTTGACTATGGCTACACCTTC. As protein: CASSHHSEGFDYGYTF.

The sample holds a few counts of this clone. The same CDR3 also results from other DNA sequences found in this sample. The V call is TRBV9, the J call TRBJ1-2, with 7 bases matching TRBD1. Germline loops: CDR1 SGDLS, CDR2 YYNGEE. The CDR3 loop spans 14 amino acids. V was pared by 0 bases and J by 3 bases, with 2 bases of the junction left unmatched. This CDR3 reads CASSVGQGDYGYTF. In DNA, the CDR3 is TGTGCCAGCAGCGTAGGACAGGGTGACTATGGCTACACCTTC.

For the CDR3, the DNA is TGTGCCACCAGCAGACTATATAATTCACCCCTCCACTTT. It yields the protein CATSRLYNSPLHF. The chain joins TRBV15 to TRBJ1-6; D unclear. CDR1 and CDR2 (germline): LNHNV, YYDKDF (reference sequence). Trimming removed 2 bases from V and 4 bases from J, with 3 bases in between. The CDR3 has 13 residues.

The chain is built from TRBV6-5 and TRBJ2-5; D is possibly TRBD1 (5 bases). This CDR3 spans 15 amino acids. From germline, CDR1 is MNHEY and CDR2 SVGAGI. The V end was cut by 1 base, the J end by 1 base, with 10 bases between. The CDR3 spells CASSYFRTSQETQYF. CDR3 DNA: TGTGCCAGCAGTTACTTCAGGACAAGCCAAGAGACCCAGTACTTC.

This sequence joins TRBV10-3 and TRBJ1-1; 7 nucleotides match TRBD1. V shed 10 bases, J shed 10 bases, and the junction held 33 bases outside the gene matches. The CDR3 consists of 19 residues. Per germline, CDR1 ENHRY and CDR2 SYGVKD. The CDR3 region has the DNA TGTGCCACGATGACCGGTAGGGGACAGTCACTACCCGGCGTGATTGGAGCTTTCTTT. This codes for CATMTGRGQSLPGVIGAFF.

V and J are TRBV28 and TRBJ1-5; TRBD1 aligns across 10 bases. Per the germline V gene, CDR1 is MDHEN and CDR2 is SYDVKM. The trim removed 4 bases at V and 5 bases at J, leaving 11 bases unmatched. This CDR3 spans 17 amino acids. In nucleotides, the CDR3 is TGTGCCAGCAGTTGGGACAGGGGTGCCAGGTCCGATCAGCCCCAGCATTTT. It yields the protein CASSWDRGARSDQPQHF.

CDR3 amino acids: CASSSDRVKRSEKLFF. CDR3 nucleotide sequence: TGTGCCAGTAGTAGTGACAGGGTCAAAAGGAGTGAAAAACTGTTTTTT. The chain joins TRBV19 to TRBJ1-4, with 7 bases fitting TRBD1. This CDR3 is built from 16 residues. Germline V CDR1 and CDR2: LNHDA, SQIVND (reference sequence). After removal of 4 bases from V and 7 bases from J, the junction contained 12 bases not matched to a gene. The variable domain in full, completed from reference TRBV19 and TRBJ1-4, reads DGGITQSPKYLFRKEGQNVTLSCEQNLNHDAMYWYRQDPGQGLRLIYYSQIVNDFQKGDIAEGYSVSREKKESFPLTVTSAQKNPTAFYLCASSSDRVKRSEKLFFGSGTQLSVL.

V and J are TRBV5-8 and TRBJ2-2, with D possibly matching TRBD1 (6 bases). The CDR3 is made up of 16 amino acids. Germline lookup yields CDR1 SGHTS and CDR2 YDEGEE. Trimming shortened V by 1 base and J by 4 bases, and 14 bases separated the two germline ends. The CDR3 coding sequence is TGTGCCAGCAGCTTGCTACAGGGAGCAGGCACCGGGGAGCTGTTTTTT. Residues: CASSLLQGAGTGELFF.